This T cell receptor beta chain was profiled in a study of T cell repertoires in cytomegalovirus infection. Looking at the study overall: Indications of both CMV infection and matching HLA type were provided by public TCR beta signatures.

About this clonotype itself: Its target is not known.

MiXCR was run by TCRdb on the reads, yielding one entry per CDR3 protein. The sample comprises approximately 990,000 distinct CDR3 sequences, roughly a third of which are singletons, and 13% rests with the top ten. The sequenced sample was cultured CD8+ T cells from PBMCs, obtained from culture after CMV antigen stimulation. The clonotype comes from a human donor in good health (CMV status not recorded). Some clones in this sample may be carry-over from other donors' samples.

The CDR3 bases are TGTGCCAGCAGCTTAGAGTTGGGGGGATCATACGAGCAGTACTTC. Protein product: CASSLELGGSYEQYF. The rearrangement joins TRBV27 to TRBJ2-7, with D possibly TRBD2 on 6 matching bases. Trimming pared 6 bases from V and 4 bases from J, leaving 19 bases between. Germline CDR1 reads MNHEY; CDR2 reads SMNVEV (reference sequence). The CDR3 has 15 residues.